Listed here are 26 T cell receptor beta chains from one sample, sequenced in a study of control samples from healthy donors and cancer patients. The data were produced by immunoSEQ multiplex PCR, yet TCRdb's version contains in-frame clones alone and is incomplete. This sample carries 140,000 to 150,000 clones, 93% of them seen once, and the ten largest clones take under 7%. Specimen: blood. These receptors were obtained from a man younger than 35 in good health.

The rearrangement joins TRBV11-2 to TRBJ1-6; 10 nucleotides agree with TRBD1. Germline CDR1 and CDR2: SGHAT and FQNNGV. The CDR3 extends over 14 amino acids. The V segment lost 7 bases and the J segment 9 bases; nucleotides outside the gene matches: 6. Here the CDR3 DNA reads TGTGCCAGCACCGCCGGGACAGGGGTTTCACCCCTCCACTTT. Amino acid sequence: CASTAGTGVSPLHF.

CDR3 residues: CASSPRTSANNEQFF. The CDR3 nucleotides read TGTGCCAGCAGCCCGCGGACTAGCGCTAACAATGAGCAGTTCTTC. This sequence joins TRBV3-1 (or the pseudogene TRBV3-2) and TRBJ2-1; 9 positions match TRBD2. The CDR3 is 15 residues long. The germline V gene has CDR1 LGHDT and CDR2 YNNKEL (reference sequence). J gave up 5 bases and V 4 bases, and 6 bases lay outside the gene matches.

This chain connects TRBV11-1 to TRBJ1-6; 7 positions agree with TRBD1. The CDR3 is made up of 14 amino acids. Germline V CDR1 and CDR2: SGHAT, FQDESV (reference sequence). The ends lost 5 bases at V and 15 bases at J; junction bases unmatched: 13. The CDR3 DNA sequence: TGTGCCAGCAGCGAATTGGGACAGCTCGCATACCTCCACTTT. Translating it yields CASSELGQLAYLHF.

V gene TRBV4-2 combines with J gene TRBJ1-1; 9 bases agree with TRBD1. Trimming removed 5 bases from V and 3 bases from J; junction bases left unmatched: 1. CDR1 LGHNA and CDR2 YNFKEQ come from the germline V gene. The CDR3 spans 13 residues. Here the CDR3 DNA reads TGTGCCAGCAGCAGACAGGGGGACACTGAAGCTTTCTTT. This translates into CASSRQGDTEAFF.

J is TRBJ2-6 and V is TRBV4-3; D might be TRBD1 or TRBD2, each matching 5 bases. Trimming removed 5 bases from V and 0 bases from J, with 8 bases in between. In germline, CDR1 is LGHNA, CDR2 YSLEER. The CDR3 contains 15 residues. The CDR3 spells CASSGDLSGANVLTF. CDR3 sequence (DNA): TGCGCCAGCAGCGGGGACCTCTCTGGGGCCAACGTCCTGACTTTC.

The chain carries TRBV7-9 and TRBJ1-4, with a weak D call TRBD1 (5 bases). Germline assignment: CDR1 SEHNR and CDR2 FQNEAQ (reference sequence). Trimming cost V 5 bases and J 5 bases, with 12 bases left between them. The CDR3 has 14 amino acids. CDR3 in amino acids: CASSPGDGNEKLFF. The CDR3 DNA reads as TGTGCCAGCAGCCCGGGGGACGGAAATGAAAAACTGTTTTTT.

The chain couples TRBV19 to TRBJ2-1, with 7 bases matching TRBD1. The CDR3 runs 15 residues. Germline V lookup: CDR1 LNHDA, CDR2 SQIVND (reference sequence). The V segment lost 3 bases and the J segment 0 bases; nucleotides outside the gene matches: 2. CDR3 sequence: CASSMGDSSYNEQFF. The CDR3 bases are TGTGCCAGTAGTATGGGGGACAGCTCCTACAATGAGCAGTTCTTC.

The chain links TRBV2 to TRBJ1-3; TRBD1 aligns across 9 bases. The CDR3 is made up of 16 amino acids. Germline values: CDR1 SNHLY, CDR2 FYNNEI. V was pared by 5 bases and J by 4 bases, with 9 bases of the junction left unmatched. CDR3 in amino acids: CASSYLGQGQGNTIYF. In DNA, the CDR3 is TGTGCCAGCAGTTACCTCGGACAGGGGCAAGGAAACACCATATATTTT.

V is TRBV10-3 and J is TRBJ1-1; maybe TRBD1 (6 bases). Trimming removed 8 bases from V and 6 bases from J, with 22 bases in between. The CDR3 extends over 15 amino acids. The germline CDR1 and CDR2 sequences are ENHRY and SYGVKD. The CDR3 DNA reads TGTGCCATCGGAAGCCTCAGGGGCGAAACGGCTGAAGCTTTCTTT. Translation gives CAIGSLRGETAEAFF.

The J gene is TRBJ1-2, the V gene TRBV6-5; TRBD1 might be the D (6 bases). This CDR3 region has 14 residues. Germline CDR1 reads MNHEY; CDR2 reads SVGAGI. The V and J ends lost 6 bases and 0 bases respectively, with 11 bases between them. This CDR3 is CASRKGGANYGYTF. In DNA, the CDR3 is TGTGCCAGCAGAAAGGGGGGGGCTAACTATGGCTACACCTTC.

The gene calls are TRBV19 and TRBJ1-1; a possible D gene is TRBD1 (6 bases). CDR1 LNHDA and CDR2 SQIVND come from the germline V gene (reference sequence). V was clipped by 6 bases and J by 5 bases, with 13 bases between them. This CDR3 comprises 13 residues. Here the CDR3 reads CASSPPRGTEAFF. DNA of the CDR3: TGTGCCAGTAGCCCCCCCAGGGGAACTGAAGCTTTCTTT. Drawing the rest from reference TRBV19 and TRBJ1-1, the complete variable domain is DGGITQSPKYLFRKEGQNVTLSCEQNLNHDAMYWYRQDPGQGLRLIYYSQIVNDFQKGDIAEGYSVSREKKESFPLTVTSAQKNPTAFYLCASSPPRGTEAFFGQGTRLTVV.

The CDR3 coding sequence is TGTGCCAGCAGCTTAGCGCTAGGGACAGGGGATGGCTACACCTTC. It specifies CASSLALGTGDGYTF. The J gene is TRBJ1-2, the V gene TRBV7-9; 10 positions match TRBD1. The CDR3 extends over 15 amino acids. In germline, CDR1 is SEHNR, CDR2 FQNEAQ (reference sequence). V gave up 0 bases and J gave up 6 bases; unmatched junction bases: 4.

V is TRBV11-2 and J is TRBJ2-5, with TRBD1 matching over 8 bases. There are 14 residues in the CDR3. Germline CDR1 is SGHAT and CDR2 is FQNNGV. The V segment lost 5 bases and the J segment 3 bases; nucleotides outside the gene matches: 5. In DNA, the CDR3 is TGTGCCAGCAGCCCGGACAGGGCTGAAGAGACCCAGTACTTC. This sequence encodes CASSPDRAEETQYF. Full variable domain (remainder filled in from reference TRBV11-2 and TRBJ2-5): EAGVAQSPRYKIIEKRQSVAFWCNPISGHATLYWYQQILGQGPKLLIQFQNNGVVDDSQLPKDRFSAERLKGVDSTLKIQPAKLEDSAVYLCASSPDRAEETQYFGPGTRLLVL.

This chain links TRBV29-1 with TRBJ2-2; D gene uncertain. The CDR3 loop spans 12 amino acids. The germline V and J ends were trimmed by 4 bases and 2 bases, with 5 bases remaining between them. Germline V CDR1 and CDR2: SQVTM, ANQGSEA. The CDR3 sequence: CSVALNTGELFF. The DNA of the CDR3 is TGCAGCGTTGCTCTAAACACCGGGGAGCTGTTTTTT.

This clone has just one count. CDR3 region: CASSLGQPTEAFF. CDR3 DNA sequence: TGTGCCAGCAGTTTAGGTCAGCCGACTGAAGCTTTCTTT. The genes are TRBV27 and TRBJ1-1, with D hard to call. The length of the CDR3 is 13 residues. Germline V gene lookup returns CDR1 MNHEY and CDR2 SMNVEV (reference sequence). V lost 2 bases to trimming and J lost 5 bases, with 9 bases between them.

The chain uses TRBV18 and TRBJ2-1, with 7 nucleotides matching TRBD1. Germline V gives CDR1 KGHSH, CDR2 LQKENI. CDR3 length: 15 amino acids. J was trimmed by 3 bases and V by 3 bases; bases with no gene match: 5. CDR3 loop: CASSPNRDSYNEQFF. The CDR3 DNA is TGTGCCAGCTCACCGAACCGGGACAGCTACAATGAGCAGTTCTTC.

The V and J genes are TRBV29-1 and TRBJ2-3, with TRBD2 matching 8 bases. This CDR3 has 15 amino acids. Unmatched junction bases numbered 7, after V lost 3 bases and J lost 2 bases. Germline CDR1 reads SQVTM; CDR2 reads ANQGSEA. CDR3 loop: CSVEDGRGFTDTQYF. CDR3 DNA sequence: TGCAGCGTTGAGGACGGGAGGGGGTTCACAGATACGCAGTATTTT.

This clone was seen a single time. This rearrangement joins TRBV6-2 or TRBV6-3 to TRBJ1-1, with 7 bases that match TRBD1. With 5 bases clipped from V and 0 bases from J, the junction kept 9 bases outside the gene matches. From germline, CDR1 is MNHEY and CDR2 SVGEGT. The CDR3 has 16 amino acids. For the CDR3, the DNA is TGTGCCAGCAGTGCCCTGGGACAGCGACTGAACACTGAAGCTTTCTTT. Encoded protein: CASSALGQRLNTEAFF.

This clone appeared a single time. The chain employs TRBV28 and TRBJ2-6; TRBD2 might be the D (6 bases). The V and J ends lost 6 bases and 6 bases respectively, with 12 bases between them. This CDR3 is 14 amino acids long. Per the germline V gene, CDR1 is MDHEN and CDR2 is SYDVKM. CDR3 protein: CASRGTVQANVLTF. Written as DNA, the CDR3 is TGTGCCAGCAGGGGGACTGTGCAGGCCAACGTCCTGACTTTC.

This clone was observed once. The rearrangement joins TRBV5-1 to TRBJ2-2; TRBD1 matches 11 bases. The CDR3 has 15 amino acids. The V gene end was trimmed by 5 bases and the J gene end by 4 bases; junction bases not matched to a gene: 4. From germline, CDR1 is SGHRS and CDR2 YFSETQ. The CDR3 DNA sequence: TGCGCCAGCAGGGAAGGACAGGGGGCCACCGGGGAGCTGTTTTTT. This codes for CASREGQGATGELFF.

This rearrangement joins TRBV19 to TRBJ1-1; no reliable D call. The V end lost 4 bases, the J end lost 3 bases, and 9 bases lay between the germline ends. The CDR3 has 13 amino acids. Germline lookup yields CDR1 LNHDA and CDR2 SQIVND (reference sequence). The CDR3 spells CASSNRGHTEAFF. CDR3 coding DNA: TGTGCCAGTAGTAATCGAGGGCACACTGAAGCTTTCTTT. Based on the CDR3 plus reference TRBV19 and TRBJ1-1, the full variable domain is DGGITQSPKYLFRKEGQNVTLSCEQNLNHDAMYWYRQDPGQGLRLIYYSQIVNDFQKGDIAEGYSVSREKKESFPLTVTSAQKNPTAFYLCASSNRGHTEAFFGQGTRLTVV.

The CDR3 protein is CSVGSGNLYEQYF. Here the CDR3 DNA reads TGCAGCGTTGGTAGTGGGAACCTTTACGAGCAGTACTTC. The chain is built from TRBV29-1 and TRBJ2-7; D remains unclear. The germline gives CDR1 SQVTM, CDR2 ANQGSEA. The CDR3 is 13 residues long. The V gene lost 4 bases and the J gene lost 4 bases, with 14 bases spanning the gap.

The chain couples TRBV7-9 to TRBJ1-4; D is possibly TRBD1 (5 bases). The length of the CDR3 is 15 residues. Germline-derived CDR1 and CDR2 are SEHNR and FQNEAQ (reference sequence). Trimming left V 5 bases short and J 5 bases short, with 15 bases between. The CDR3 loop reads CASSAPTARNEKLFF. The DNA of the CDR3 is TGTGCCAGCAGCGCGCCGACAGCTCGGAATGAAAAACTGTTTTTT.

The table lists this clone with a count of one. V usage is TRBV30 and J usage is TRBJ2-3; 8 nucleotides line up with TRBD1. The germline V gene has CDR1 GTSNPN and CDR2 SVGIG (reference sequence). This CDR3 contains 15 residues. The V gene end was trimmed by 4 bases and the J gene end by 2 bases; junction bases not matched to a gene: 8. CDR3 nucleotides: TGTGCCTGGAACCTCGGACAGGGTGTCACAGATACGCAGTATTTT. Translating it yields CAWNLGQGVTDTQYF.

This clone was detected only a few times. V usage is TRBV28 and J usage is TRBJ1-4; perhaps TRBD1 as D (5 bases). The CDR3 loop spans 12 amino acids. Germline V gene sequence: CDR1 MDHEN, CDR2 SYDVKM. Trimming removed 9 bases from V and 8 bases from J, with 13 bases in between. CDR3 coding DNA: TGTGCCAGTGGGGCAGGGAGGGAAAAACTGTTTTTT. The encoded protein is CASGAGREKLFF.

The J gene is TRBJ2-1, the V gene TRBV3-1 (or the pseudogene TRBV3-2); TRBD2 matches 8 bases. V shed 4 bases and J 0 bases; nucleotides not matched to a gene: 5. CDR1 LGHDT and CDR2 YNNKEL come from the germline V gene (reference sequence). The CDR3 totals 16 residues. CDR3 protein: CASSPTSGGSYNEQFF. Here the CDR3 DNA reads TGTGCCAGCAGCCCCACCAGCGGGGGCTCCTACAATGAGCAGTTCTTC.